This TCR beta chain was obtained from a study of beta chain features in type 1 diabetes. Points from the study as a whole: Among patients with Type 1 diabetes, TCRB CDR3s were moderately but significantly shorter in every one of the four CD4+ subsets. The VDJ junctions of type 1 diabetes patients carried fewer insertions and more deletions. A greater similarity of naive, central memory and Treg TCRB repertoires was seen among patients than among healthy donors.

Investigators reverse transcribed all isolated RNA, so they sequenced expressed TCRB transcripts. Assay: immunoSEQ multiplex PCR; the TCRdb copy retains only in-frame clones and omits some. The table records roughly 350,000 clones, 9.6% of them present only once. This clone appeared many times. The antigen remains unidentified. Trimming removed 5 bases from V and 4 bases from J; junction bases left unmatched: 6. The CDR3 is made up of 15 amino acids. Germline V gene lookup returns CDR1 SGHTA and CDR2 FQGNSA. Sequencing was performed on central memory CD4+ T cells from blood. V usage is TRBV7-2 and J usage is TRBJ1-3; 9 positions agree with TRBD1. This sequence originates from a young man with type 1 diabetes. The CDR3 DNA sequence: TGTGCCAGCAGCACGTTGGGACAGGGAGGAAACACCATATATTTT. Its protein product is CASSTLGQGGNTIYF.